Included here is one T cell receptor beta chain sequence, with context. Its antigen is currently unknown. These data originate in a study of identical twins. The CDR3 extends over 17 amino acids. Looked up from germline, CDR1 is LNHNV and CDR2 is YYDKDF (reference sequence). The V segment lost 3 bases and the J segment 3 bases; nucleotides outside the gene matches: 9. A universal primer site arose from template switching, and cDNA bore unique molecular identifiers. Each CDR3 protein gets one entry after TCRdb re-called the 5' RACE reads with MiXCR. The table shows 540,000 or so distinct CDR3 sequences, with about a fifth occurring only once. Study-wide results and caveats: The presence of invariant MAIT and iNKT cells could partly confound analyses of zero-insertion sequences. Conclusions rested on cross-sectional statistics rather than following the same donors. Carriage of fewer insertions was seen in abundant cord blood beta clonotypes, whereas memory repertoires showed none.

This same sample was also taken into another study, of yellow fever vaccine responses in identical twins.

This sequence joins TRBV15 and TRBJ2-4; 9 nucleotides line up with TRBD2. The sample was CD4+ T cells sorted from blood. The clonotype originates from a woman aged 18-29 years in good health. The CDR3 is CATSRLLSSGDKNIQYF. Here the CDR3 DNA reads TGTGCCACCAGCAGGTTATTGTCTAGCGGGGACAAAAACATTCAGTACTTC.